Here is one T cell receptor (beta chain) with its context. This sample stems from a study of chronic HIV infection and antiretroviral therapy. This CDR3 comprises 15 residues. Per the germline V gene, CDR1 is SGHAT and CDR2 is FQNNGV. V was shortened by 4 bases and J by 4 bases, with 11 bases between the two germline ends. One entry per CDR3 protein, called by TCRdb with MiXCR from the 5' RACE reads. The sample holds 45,000 to 60,000 distinct CDR3 sequences; 19% are singletons and the top ten take more than 2.5%. This sequence originates from an adult who had HIV and had not received antiretroviral therapy, or was an uninfected healthy control (not recorded which). This chain links TRBV11-2 with TRBJ1-6; D unclear. The material sequenced was peripheral blood. CDR3 in DNA: TGTGCCAGCAGCTCAGGACCGTCGTATAATTCACCCCTCCACTTT. It is translated as CASSSGPSYNSPLHF.